This T cell receptor beta chain came from a study of neoadjuvant anti-PD-1 for oral cavity cancer. Findings of the study overall: Higher pretreatment blood Treg/Th17 ratios correlated with higher pretreatment blood and lower post-treatment tumor TCRbeta clonality.

Concerning this clone: The antigen remains undetermined.

Using immunoSEQ multiplex PCR, the repertoire was profiled, and TCRdb retains in-frame clones only, with some absent. This sample has about 79,000 clones, with over 70% found just once. The V gene lost 1 base and the J gene lost 1 base, with 9 bases spanning the gap. The CDR3 contains 15 residues. Germline-derived CDR1 and CDR2 are SGHRS and YFSETQ. The sequence was collected from a person between 40 and 79 years old with oral cavity squamous cell carcinoma. The sample consisted of PBMCs, taken before nivolumab (anti-PD-1) treatment. The rearrangement uses TRBV5-1 and TRBJ2-1; D is undetermined. CDR3 sequence reads: CASSLSHGSYNEQFF. The CDR3 nucleotides are TGCGCCAGCAGCTTGTCACACGGATCCTACAATGAGCAGTTCTTC.